This paragraph reports one TCR beta chain. What it binds is not known. This sample is drawn from a study of T cell repertoires in cytomegalovirus infection. Study overall: The public TCR beta signatures pointed to both CMV infection and matching HLA type.

TCRdb independently ran MiXCR on the reads; one entry per CDR3 protein. The table shows hundreds of thousands of distinct CDR3 sequences, with less than 40% occurring only once. Study-level findings and limits: It was HLA-C-restricted CMV-specific TCR beta clonotypes that dominated the response ex vivo.

Sequenced sample: PBMCs. This receptor was taken from a human donor in good health (CMV status not recorded). Some clones in this sample may be carry-over from other donors' samples.

The CDR3 DNA reads as TGTGCCAGCAGCCAAAGGCGCGCCGGGGAGCTGTTTTTT. This gives the protein CASSQRRAGELFF. The chain combines TRBV14 with TRBJ2-2; D gene ambiguous. Germline V gene data show CDR1 as SGHDN and CDR2 as FVKESK. The V end was cut by 2 bases, the J end by 6 bases, with 7 bases between. The CDR3 consists of 13 residues.